This T cell receptor beta chain was identified in a study of control samples from healthy donors and cancer patients. The CDR3 is 16 amino acids. V shed 2 bases and J shed 0 bases, with 11 bases lying between them. The germline V gene encodes CDR1 SGHVS and CDR2 FQNEAQ. A few counts support this clone. Data came from immunoSEQ multiplex PCR; TCRdb stores just in-frame clones and leaves some out. The profile shows some 170,000 clones, approximately 94% of them singletons. V gene TRBV7-8 combines with J gene TRBJ1-3; D unclear. This clonotype originated in a man in his 60s with colorectal cancer. The sample consisted of PBMCs. CDR3 protein: CASSLSEKGSGNTIYF. The CDR3 region has the DNA TGTGCCAGCAGCTTATCGGAGAAAGGCTCTGGAAACACCATATATTTT.